The next 18 T cell receptor beta chains were all read from a single sample in a study of T cells in Graves' hyperthyroidism and ophthalmopathy. The TCR beta CDR3 regions underwent amplification using RNA transcripts as the source. HTBI primers were employed in a first-round RT-PCR of the TCR CDR3. TCRdb called the multiplex PCR reads again in MiXCR, with one record for every CDR3 protein. The sample consists of 350,000 to 500,000 distinct CDR3 sequences, roughly 13% of them appearing once. The specimen sequenced was blood. These receptors were collected from a woman under 30 with Graves' hyperthyroidism.

In its sample, this clonotype was seen a few times. This could be a read error, since a much larger clone is one nucleotide away. J is TRBJ2-5 and V is TRBV30; no definite D call. Germline CDR1 is GTSNPN and CDR2 is SVGIG (reference sequence). The length of the CDR3 is 11 residues. The CDR3 DNA reads as TGTGCCTGGAACAGCCAAGAGGCCCAGTACTTC. Protein sequence: CAWNSQEAQYF.

This clonotype has at least ten counts. The J gene is TRBJ2-7, the V gene TRBV5-1; tentative D call: TRBD2 (5 bases). V was shortened by 4 bases and J by 4 bases, with 15 bases between the two germline ends. The germline V gene has CDR1 SGHRS and CDR2 YFSETQ. The CDR3 runs 14 residues. The CDR3 DNA sequence: TGCGCCAGCAGCCACCCCGGGGTCACGTACGAGCAGTACTTC. Its protein product is CASSHPGVTYEQYF.

This clonotype was observed a few times. This chain links TRBV30 with TRBJ2-5; the match to TRBD2 covers 14 bases. This CDR3 comprises 16 residues. Germline CDR1 and CDR2: GTSNPN and SVGIG (reference sequence). After removal of 1 base from V and 7 bases from J, the junction contained 8 bases not matched to a gene. The CDR3 nucleotides read TGTGCCTGGAGTGCTAGACTAGCGGGAGGGAGAGGGACCCAGTACTTC. This sequence encodes CAWSARLAGGRGTQYF. Supplemented by reference TRBV30 and TRBJ2-5, the full variable domain reads SQTIHQWPATLVQPVGSPLSLECTVEGTSNPNLYWYRQAAGRGLQLLFYSVGIGQISSEVPQNLSASRPQDRQFILSSKKLLLSDSGFYLCAWSARLAGGRGTQYFGPGTRLLVL.

This clonotype has a handful of counts. The V call is TRBV20-1, the J call TRBJ2-1; D possibly corresponds to TRBD1 (6 bases). Germline V gene sequence: CDR1 DFQATT, CDR2 SNEGSKA (reference sequence). The CDR3 covers 14 residues. Trimming took off 3 bases at V and 4 bases at J, with 13 bases between the two ends. This chain's CDR3 is CSASPAGVYNEQFF. CDR3 sequence (DNA): TGCAGTGCTAGTCCGGCAGGGGTATACAATGAGCAGTTCTTC.

There are many counts of this clonotype. The chain recombines TRBV5-1 with TRBJ2-7; D is unclear. CDR3 length: 13 residues. The germline V and J ends were trimmed by 0 bases and 6 bases, with 10 bases remaining between them. CDR1 is SGHRS and CDR2 is YFSETQ in the germline V gene. DNA for the CDR3: TGCGCCAGCAGCTTGGCTACCAGCCCCGAGCAGTACTTC. Encoded protein: CASSLATSPEQYF.

Of note for this clonotype: A much larger clone differs by one base, so this may be a read error. V is TRBV6-1 and J is TRBJ2-1, with unresolved D. The CDR3 has 14 residues. V lost 7 bases and J 3 bases, leaving 13 bases between the germline ends. Germline-derived CDR1 and CDR2 are MNHNS and SASEGT. The chain's CDR3 is CASTLTRVYNEQFF. Here the CDR3 DNA reads TGTGCCAGCACTCTAACCCGGGTCTACAATGAGCAGTTCTTC.

The sample holds a few counts of this clonotype. V usage is TRBV7-2 and J usage is TRBJ2-1, with D uncertain. Trimming took 0 bases from V and 0 from J, leaving 9 bases between them. This CDR3 has 16 residues. Germline CDR1 and CDR2: SGHTA and FQGNSA. CDR3 nucleotide sequence: TGTGCCAGCAGCTTAGCGAGCGCGAGCTCCTACAATGAGCAGTTCTTC. It yields the protein CASSLASASSYNEQFF.

This clonotype was detected many times. The V gene is TRBV7-3, the J gene TRBJ1-2; TRBD1 aligns across 7 bases. Germline V gives CDR1 SGHTA, CDR2 FQGTGA. V shed 0 bases and J 7 bases; nucleotides not matched to a gene: 5. This CDR3 spans 14 amino acids. The CDR3 bases are TGTGCCAGCAGCTTAACAGGGGGCGCATCTGGCTACACCTTC. This encodes CASSLTGGASGYTF.

The table lists this clonotype with many counts. CDR3 protein: CASCGTANTGELFF. CDR3 DNA sequence: TGTGCCAGTTGCGGGACAGCGAACACCGGGGAGCTGTTTTTT. This rearrangement joins TRBV28 to TRBJ2-2, with D maybe TRBD1 (7 bases). The CDR3 has 14 amino acids. Germline V lookup: CDR1 MDHEN, CDR2 SYDVKM. V was shortened by 9 bases and J by 0 bases, with 11 bases between the two germline ends. The complete variable domain, with remaining parts taken from reference TRBV28 and TRBJ2-2, reads DVKVTQSSRYLVKRTGEKVFLECVQDMDHENMFWYRQDPGLGLRLIYFSYDVKMKEKGDIPEGYSVSREKKERFSLILESASTNQTSMYLCASCGTANTGELFFGEGSRLTVL.

The sample holds many counts of this clonotype. V gene TRBV2 combines with J gene TRBJ1-1; tentative D call: TRBD1 (5 bases). CDR1 is SNHLY and CDR2 is FYNNEI in the germline V gene. CDR3 size: 17 residues. V was shortened by 4 bases and J by 3 bases, with 21 bases between the two germline ends. This CDR3 reads CASSGLLSGNGDTEAFF. The CDR3 region has the DNA TGTGCCAGCAGTGGACTTTTGTCAGGGAACGGAGACACTGAAGCTTTCTTT.

This clonotype was picked up many times. The CDR3 region is CASSPGENTEAFF. The CDR3 nucleotides read TGTGCCAGCAGCCCCGGGGAGAACACTGAAGCTTTCTTT. The chain couples TRBV3-1 to TRBJ1-1; D remains unclear. Trimming shortened V by 4 bases and J by 1 base, and 7 bases separated the two germline ends. This CDR3 has 13 residues. From germline, CDR1 is LGHDT and CDR2 YNNKEL (reference sequence).

This clonotype was detected ten times or more. The junction and the germline gene differ at one end; a read error may be behind it. This sequence joins TRBV7-2 and TRBJ2-3; D is undetermined. Germline CDR1 and CDR2: SGHTA and FQGNSA. This CDR3 has 12 residues. The CDR3 sequence is CASRFGTDTQYF. DNA for the CDR3: TGTGCCAGCAGATTCGGCACCGATACGCAGTATTTT.

This chain uses TRBV19 with TRBJ2-6; D remains unclear. Trimming took 1 base from V and 3 from J, leaving 13 bases between them. Germline V gives CDR1 LNHDA, CDR2 SQIVND (reference sequence). The length of the CDR3 is 17 residues. Here the CDR3 DNA reads TGTGCCAGTAGTATAGTCTCCAGGTCCTATGGGGCCAACGTCCTGACTTTC. Protein sequence: CASSIVSRSYGANVLTF.

This clonotype was counted at least ten times. V is TRBV27 and J is TRBJ2-1; D unclear. Germline CDR1 reads MNHEY; CDR2 reads SMNVEV (reference sequence). V gave up 3 bases and J gave up 7 bases, with 10 bases separating them. The CDR3 runs to 13 residues. This CDR3 reads CASSLGIWNEQFF. In DNA form, the CDR3 reads TGTGCCAGCAGTTTGGGCATATGGAATGAGCAGTTCTTC.

This clonotype has a handful of counts. The rearrangement joins TRBV4-1 to TRBJ1-4; D ambiguous. Germline V CDR1 and CDR2: MGHRA, YSYEKL. This CDR3 is built from 15 residues. The V end was cut by 4 bases, the J end by 0 bases, with 9 bases between. This CDR3 is CASSLRPATNEKLFF. As DNA, the CDR3 is TGCGCCAGCAGCCTAAGACCGGCAACTAATGAAAAACTGTTTTTT.

This clonotype was seen ten or more times. The chain joins TRBV2 to TRBJ2-1, with a possible D match to TRBD1 (6 bases). Germline V CDR1 and CDR2: SNHLY, FYNNEI. The CDR3 runs to 14 residues. Trimming shortened V by 6 bases and J by 10 bases, and 19 bases separated the two germline ends. DNA of the CDR3: TGTGCCAGCAGAGGCCTGGGGACATTGGTCGAGCAGTTCTTC. This gives the protein CASRGLGTLVEQFF.

The chain couples TRBV28 to TRBJ2-5; TRBD2 matches at 10 bases. The V gene's germline CDR1 is MDHEN and CDR2 SYDVKM. The CDR3 totals 13 residues. Unmatched junction bases numbered 6, after V lost 7 bases and J lost 7 bases. CDR3 coding DNA: TGTGCCAGCATTACTAGCGGGAAGGGGACCCAGTACTTC. Translating it yields CASITSGKGTQYF.

This clonotype was observed many times. This chain connects TRBV18 to TRBJ1-1, with D perhaps TRBD1 (6 bases). The germline CDR1 and CDR2 sequences are KGHSH and LQKENI. There are 14 residues in the CDR3. V lost 2 bases and J 4 bases, leaving 11 bases between the germline ends. The CDR3 bases are TGTGCCAGCTCACCAGGGGGCGGAAGCACTGAAGCTTTCTTT. Encoded protein: CASSPGGGSTEAFF.